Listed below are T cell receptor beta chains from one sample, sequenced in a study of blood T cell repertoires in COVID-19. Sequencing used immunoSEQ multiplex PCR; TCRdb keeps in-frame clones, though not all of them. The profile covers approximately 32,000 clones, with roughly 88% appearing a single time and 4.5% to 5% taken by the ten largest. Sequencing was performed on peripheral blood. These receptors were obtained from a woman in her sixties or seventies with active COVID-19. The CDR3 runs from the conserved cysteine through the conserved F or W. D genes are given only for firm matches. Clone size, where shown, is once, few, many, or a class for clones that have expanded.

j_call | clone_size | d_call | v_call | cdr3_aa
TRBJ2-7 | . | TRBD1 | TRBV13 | CASSRRDRGYEQYF
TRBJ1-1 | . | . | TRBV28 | CATSLNTEAFF
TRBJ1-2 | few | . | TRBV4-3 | CASSPLEGGGYGYTF
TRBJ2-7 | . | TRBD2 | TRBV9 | CASSVFVAGYEQYF
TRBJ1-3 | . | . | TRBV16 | CASSQSRYRERGNTIYF
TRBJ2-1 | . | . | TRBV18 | CASSPPAGNNEQFF
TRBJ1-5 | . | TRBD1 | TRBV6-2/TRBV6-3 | CASSQTGDFRQPQHF
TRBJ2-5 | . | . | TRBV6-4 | CASSSREGETQYF
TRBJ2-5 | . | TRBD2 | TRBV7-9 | CASLGRTSGDETQYF
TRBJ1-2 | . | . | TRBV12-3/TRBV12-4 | CASSQGPNYGYTF
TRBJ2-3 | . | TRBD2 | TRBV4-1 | CASSQRSGEVITQYF
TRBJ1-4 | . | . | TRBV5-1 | CASSLGVDTGREKLFF
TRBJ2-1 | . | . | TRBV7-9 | CASSLMPGYNEQFF
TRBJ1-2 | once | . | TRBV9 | CASSVAGEGIYGYTF
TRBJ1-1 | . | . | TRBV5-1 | CASSQGPTVEKEAFF
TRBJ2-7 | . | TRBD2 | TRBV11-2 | CASSLGLAAYEQYF
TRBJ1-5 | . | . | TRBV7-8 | CASSLGAENQPQHF